This T cell receptor (beta chain) is from a study of cytomegalovirus exposure and HLA in healthy donors. Study-wide points: In a later analysis, HLA-associated TCR beta chains were more clonally expanded than equally common others. Information on immune exposure was restricted to one variable (CMV serostatus).

This CDR3 spans 13 amino acids. In germline, CDR1 is LNHDA, CDR2 SQIVND (reference sequence). J lost 7 bases, V lost 4 bases, and 3 bases had no gene match. Notes on this clone: The target antigen is unknown.

In the PCR, 60 Vbeta and 13 Jbeta primers were used. Original data processing: An analysis that came later counted tens of millions of unique TCR beta chains, 10 million to 11 million shared. Libraries were prepared by immunoSEQ multiplex PCR; TCRdb keeps only in-frame clonotypes and omits some of them. That table furnishes V, J and clone size, whereas the DNA furnished D and trimming. The sample includes more than 110,000 clones, under 85% of them seen just once. Sequencing was done on a sample of PBMCs. This sequence joins TRBV19 and TRBJ2-2; 7 nucleotides agree with TRBD1. This TCR derives from a man between 18 and 35 years old in good health and CMV-seronegative. The CDR3: CASSRQGDGELFF. The CDR3 DNA sequence: TGTGCCAGTAGTAGACAGGGCGACGGGGAGCTGTTTTTT.